This T cell receptor (beta chain) was sequenced in a study of OX40 agonist ivuxolimab in advanced cancers. This clone has just one count. Trimming left V 4 bases short and J 2 bases short, with 12 bases between. Germline values: CDR1 SQVTM, CDR2 ANQGSEA. The CDR3 totals 13 residues. Patients were excluded for autoimmune disease history or systemic immunosuppression. Assay: immunoSEQ multiplex PCR; the TCRdb copy retains only in-frame clones and omits some. Among tens of thousands of clones listed, more than 75% were seen once. The chain recombines TRBV29-1 with TRBJ2-7; D gene uncertain. Sequenced material: CD4+ or CD8+ T cells sorted from blood, taken in a trial of the OX40 agonist ivuxolimab. This clonotype was obtained from an adult with an advanced solid tumor such as melanoma, head and neck, liver or kidney cancer. CDR3 bases: TGCAGCGTTGTCTCGGCAGAAACCTACGAGCAGTACTTC. Protein product: CSVVSAETYEQYF.